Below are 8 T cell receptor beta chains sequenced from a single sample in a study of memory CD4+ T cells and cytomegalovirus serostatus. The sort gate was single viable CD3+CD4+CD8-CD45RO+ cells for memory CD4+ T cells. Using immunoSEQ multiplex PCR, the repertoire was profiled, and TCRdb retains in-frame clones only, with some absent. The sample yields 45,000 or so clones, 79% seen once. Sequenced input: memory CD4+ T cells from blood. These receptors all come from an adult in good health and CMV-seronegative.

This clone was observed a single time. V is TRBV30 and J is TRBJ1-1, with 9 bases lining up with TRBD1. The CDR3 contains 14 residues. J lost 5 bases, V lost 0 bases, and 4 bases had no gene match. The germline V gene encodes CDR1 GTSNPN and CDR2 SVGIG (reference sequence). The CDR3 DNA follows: TGTGCCTGGAGTGTGGGACAGGGTCAAACTGAAGCTTTCTTT. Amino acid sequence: CAWSVGQGQTEAFF.

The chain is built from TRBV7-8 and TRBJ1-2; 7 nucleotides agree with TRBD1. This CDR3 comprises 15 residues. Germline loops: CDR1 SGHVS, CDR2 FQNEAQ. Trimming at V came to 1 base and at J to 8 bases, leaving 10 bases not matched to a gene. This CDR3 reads CASSLVIGQGVGYTF. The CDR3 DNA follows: TGTGCCAGCAGCTTAGTGATTGGTCAGGGGGTAGGCTACACCTTC.

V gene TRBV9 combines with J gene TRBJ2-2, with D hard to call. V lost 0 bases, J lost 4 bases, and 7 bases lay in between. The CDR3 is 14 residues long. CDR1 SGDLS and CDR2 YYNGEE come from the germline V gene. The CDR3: CASSVEGFTGELFF. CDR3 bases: TGTGCCAGCAGCGTAGAAGGGTTCACCGGGGAGCTGTTTTTT.

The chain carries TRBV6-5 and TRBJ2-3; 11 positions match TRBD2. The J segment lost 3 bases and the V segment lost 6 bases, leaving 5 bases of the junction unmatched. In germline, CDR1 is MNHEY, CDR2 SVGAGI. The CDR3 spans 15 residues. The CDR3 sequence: CASSDSGRATDTQYF. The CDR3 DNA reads TGTGCCAGCAGCGATAGCGGGAGGGCAACAGATACGCAGTATTTT.

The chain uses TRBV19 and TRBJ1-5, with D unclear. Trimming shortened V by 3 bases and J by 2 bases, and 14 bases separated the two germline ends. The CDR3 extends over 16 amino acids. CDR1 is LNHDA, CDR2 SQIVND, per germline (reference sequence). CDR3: CASSMWRVDGNQPQHF. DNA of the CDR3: TGTGCCAGTAGTATGTGGAGGGTGGATGGCAATCAGCCCCAGCATTTT.

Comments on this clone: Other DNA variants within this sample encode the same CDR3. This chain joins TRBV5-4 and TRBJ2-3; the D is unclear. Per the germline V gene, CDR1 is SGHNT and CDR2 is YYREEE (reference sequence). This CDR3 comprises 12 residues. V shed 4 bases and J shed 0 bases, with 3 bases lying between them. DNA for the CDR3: TGTGCCAGCAGCCTTAGCACAGATACGCAGTATTTT. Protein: CASSLSTDTQYF.

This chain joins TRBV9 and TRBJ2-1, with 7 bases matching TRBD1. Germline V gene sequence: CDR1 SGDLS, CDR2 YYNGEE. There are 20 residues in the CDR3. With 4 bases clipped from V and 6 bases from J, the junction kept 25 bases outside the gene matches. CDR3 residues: CASSSSSRDSNEWQGNEQFF. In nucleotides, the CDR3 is TGTGCCAGCAGCTCCTCGTCCCGGGACAGCAATGAGTGGCAAGGCAATGAGCAGTTCTTC.

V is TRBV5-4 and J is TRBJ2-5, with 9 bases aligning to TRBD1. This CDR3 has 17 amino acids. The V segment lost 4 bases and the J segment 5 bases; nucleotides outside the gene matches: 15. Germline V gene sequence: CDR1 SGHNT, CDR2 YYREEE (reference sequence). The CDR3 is CASSPNRGQGPGETQYF. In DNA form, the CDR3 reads TGTGCCAGCAGCCCCAACCGGGGACAGGGTCCCGGGGAGACCCAGTACTTC.